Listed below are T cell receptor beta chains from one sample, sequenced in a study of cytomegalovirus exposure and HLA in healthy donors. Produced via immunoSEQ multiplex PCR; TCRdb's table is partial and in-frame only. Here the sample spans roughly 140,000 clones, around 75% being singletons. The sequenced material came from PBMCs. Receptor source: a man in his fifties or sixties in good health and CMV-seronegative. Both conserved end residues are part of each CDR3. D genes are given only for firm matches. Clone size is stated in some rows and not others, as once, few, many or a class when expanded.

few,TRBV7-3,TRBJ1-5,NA,CASSLTGGADQPQHF,TGTGCCAGCAGCTTAACGGGGGGGGCCGATCAGCCCCAGCATTTT
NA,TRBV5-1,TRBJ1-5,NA,CASSLDSTEGNERGPSRYQPQHF,TGCGCCAGCAGCTTGGATTCGACAGAAGGTAATGAGCGTGGCCCGAGTAGATATCAGCCCCAGCATTTT
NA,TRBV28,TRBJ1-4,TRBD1,CASSSPGQGREKLFF,TGTGCCAGCAGTTCTCCGGGACAGGGGAGGGAAAAACTGTTTTTT
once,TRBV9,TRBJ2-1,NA,CASSVGGRVVPNEQFF,TGTGCCAGCAGCGTAGGGGGCAGGGTGGTCCCCAATGAGCAGTTCTTC
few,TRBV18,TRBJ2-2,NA,CASSPVQGRDTGELFF,TGTGCCAGCTCACCGGTCCAAGGGAGAGACACCGGGGAGCTGTTTTTT
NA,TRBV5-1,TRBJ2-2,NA,CASSGLPAGANTGELFF,TGCGCCAGCAGCGGGTTGCCGGCAGGCGCGAACACCGGGGAGCTGTTTTTT
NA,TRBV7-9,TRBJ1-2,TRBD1,CASSLTTGEGYTF,TGTGCCAGCAGCTTAACGACAGGGGAAGGCTACACCTTC
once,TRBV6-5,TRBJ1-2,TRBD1,CATQSGTANYGYTF,TGTGCCACCCAGTCAGGGACAGCTAACTATGGCTACACCTTC
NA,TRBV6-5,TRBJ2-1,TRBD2,CASSLLSGSEQFF,TGTGCCAGCAGTTTACTTAGCGGGAGCGAGCAGTTCTTC
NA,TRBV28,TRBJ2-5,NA,CASRGDFSTGTQYF,TGTGCCAGCAGGGGGGACTTTTCAACGGGGACCCAGTACTTC
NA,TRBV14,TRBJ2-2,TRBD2,CASSQTTSGGRRGELFF,TGTGCCAGCAGCCAAACGACTAGCGGAGGCAGGAGGGGGGAGCTGTTTTTT
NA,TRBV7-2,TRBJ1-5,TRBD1,CASSTGTGIGQPQHF,TGTGCCAGCAGCACCGGGACAGGAATTGGTCAGCCCCAGCATTTT